This TCR delta chain originates from a study of gamma-delta chains in newborns, infants, children. Study as a whole: Polyclonal expansion of innate γδ T cells after birth follows microbial exposure.

TCRdb reprocessed the reads through CATT. Of 2,500 to 3,500 delta-chain clones listed, approximately 44% are singletons. This clone is classed as large. Other DNA variants within this sample encode the same CDR3. The CDR3 totals 21 residues. Trimming cost V 0 bases and J 0 bases, with 28 bases left between them. Germline V lookup: CDR1 GEAIGNYY, CDR2 EKD. The TCR sequence derives from a child who received the measles vaccine. This specimen was blood, taken at baseline. The V call is TRDV2, the J call TRDJ1; no clear D. CDR3 DNA: TGTGCCTGTGACACCCTCGAATTTTCCGTACGCCGAGCCCAGTACACCGATAAACTCATCTTT. Residues: CACDTLEFSVRRAQYTDKLIF.